Detailed here is one T cell receptor beta chain. Antigen unknown. This specimen belongs to a study of cytotoxic CD8 clonotypes in ibrutinib-treated CLL. Study-level background: Responses: approximately 24 partial, 2 complete; after median around 68 months, roughly 14 stayed remitted, 12 progressed. General study results and limits: Higher clonality was seen at ibrutinib response and a return toward baseline at progression. Age-matched healthy donor levels were exceeded by baseline clonality, which tracked circulating CD8+ T-cell counts.

TCRdb keeps only in-frame clones here, not all; method: immunoSEQ multiplex PCR. This table holds 300,000 to 350,000 clones, around four fifths found once. The CDR3 consists of 17 residues. V was clipped by 4 bases and J by 6 bases; unmatched bases: 15. Germline V CDR1 and CDR2: SGHTA, FQGNSA. The sequencing here drew on PBMCs, taken before ibrutinib treatment. The rearrangement uses TRBV7-2 and TRBJ2-3; 8 bases line up with TRBD2. This TCR derives from a human donor with chronic lymphocytic leukemia. The CDR3 loop is CASSWSSGPYGMDTQYF. The CDR3 bases are TGTGCCAGCAGCTGGTCTAGCGGGCCATATGGGATGGATACGCAGTATTTT.